The clone carrying this T cell receptor beta chain was seen a few times. This record comes from a study of T-cell memory formation after mild COVID-19. Study information: The two donors had largely donor-specific TCR clusters.

From the 5' RACE reads, TCRdb called clonotypes with MiXCR, one entry per CDR3 protein. Of 200,000 to 300,000 distinct CDR3 sequences listed, approximately 9% are singletons. V gave up 6 bases and J gave up 2 bases, with 14 bases separating them. CDR3 size: 16 residues. The germline V gene has CDR1 MNHNS and CDR2 SASEGT. The TCR sequence derives from a man aged 18 to 29 who had mild COVID-19 (a few samples of this study predate the infection). Cell type and time point are not known. Input material: PBMCs or a T cell subset sorted from them (not recorded which). The V gene is TRBV6-1, the J gene TRBJ2-6, with D perhaps matching TRBD2 (7 bases). The chain's CDR3 is CASRRERGTGANVLTF. CDR3 bases: TGTGCCAGCAGGCGGGAGAGGGGGACTGGGGCCAACGTCCTGACTTTC.